The present T cell receptor beta chain was sequenced within a study of blood T cell repertoires in COVID-19. TCRdb's copy holds only in-frame clones and misses some; the assay was immunoSEQ multiplex PCR. The table lists some 170,000 clones, approximately 86% of them singletons, with 1.5% to 2% in the top ten. Germline CDR1 SGHVS, CDR2 FNYEAQ. Trimming shortened V by 5 bases and J by 0 bases, and 23 bases separated the two germline ends. The CDR3 extends over 19 amino acids. The TCR sequence derives from a woman aged 50 to 60 with acute or convalescent COVID-19. The gene calls are TRBV7-6 and TRBJ1-3; D is perhaps TRBD1 (5 bases). The sample taken for sequencing was peripheral blood. CDR3 coding DNA: TGTGCCAGCAGCCCCCTGACAGCGGGTGGTGGTCCCTCTGGAAACACCATATATTTT. It is translated as CASSPLTAGGGPSGNTIYF.